Presented here are 7 T cell receptor beta chains from one specimen sequenced in a study of T cells in Graves' hyperthyroidism and ophthalmopathy. Researchers amplified the TCR beta CDR3 regions from RNA transcripts. In the first-round RT-PCR of the TCR CDR3, the HTBI primer set was used. MiXCR was run by TCRdb on the multiplex PCR reads, yielding one entry per CDR3 protein. Of around 520,000 distinct CDR3 sequences detected, roughly 25% appear once; the ten largest clones hold about 11%. The material sequenced was blood. These receptors came from a woman in her thirties with Graves' ophthalmopathy.

This clonotype was seen ten or more times. The V call is TRBV19, the J call TRBJ1-1; TRBD1 matches 7 bases. V trimming: 3 bases; J trimming: 5 bases; junction bases outside the gene matches: 6. The CDR3 has 14 amino acids. Germline V gene lookup returns CDR1 LNHDA and CDR2 SQIVND (reference sequence). In DNA form, the CDR3 reads TGTGCCAGTAGTATTACAGGGGAGGTAACTGAAGCTTTCTTT. This translates into CASSITGEVTEAFF. Full variable domain (missing parts from reference TRBV19 and TRBJ1-1): DGGITQSPKYLFRKEGQNVTLSCEQNLNHDAMYWYRQDPGQGLRLIYYSQIVNDFQKGDIAEGYSVSREKKESFPLTVTSAQKNPTAFYLCASSITGEVTEAFFGQGTRLTVV.

The rearrangement links TRBV6-5 to TRBJ1-1; D is ambiguous. Germline-derived CDR1 and CDR2 are MNHEY and SVGAGI. This CDR3 is 14 amino acids long. Trimming took off 0 bases at V and 1 base at J, with 6 bases between the two ends. As DNA, the CDR3 is TGTGCCAGCAGTTACTCCCCATGGAACACTGAAGCTTTCTTT. Translating it yields CASSYSPWNTEAFF.

This clonotype was found a few times. The DNA of the CDR3 is TGTGCCAGCAGCCAGACAGGGTTCAGGCCTGAAGCTTTCTTT. It codes for CASSQTGFRPEAFF. This chain links TRBV3-1 with TRBJ1-1, with TRBD1 matching over 7 bases. Germline V gives CDR1 LGHDT, CDR2 YNNKEL (reference sequence). With 3 bases clipped from V and 6 bases from J, the junction kept 7 bases outside the gene matches. The CDR3 totals 14 residues. Filled out from reference TRBV3-1 and TRBJ1-1, the complete variable domain reads DTAVSQTPKYLVTQMGNDKSIKCEQNLGHDTMYWYKQDSKKFLKIMFSYNNKELIINETVPNRFSPKSPDKAHLNLHINSLELGDSAVYFCASSQTGFRPEAFFGQGTRLTVV.

This clonotype was recorded at least ten times. This chain connects TRBV2 to TRBJ2-7; 9 bases agree with TRBD1. Germline loops: CDR1 SNHLY, CDR2 FYNNEI. The junction had 10 bases not matched to a gene; V was cut back by 4 bases and J by 6 bases. The CDR3 loop spans 15 amino acids. Here the CDR3 DNA reads TGTGCCAGCAGTGCCCAGAGGGGACAGGGTAGCGAGCAGTACTTC. It is translated as CASSAQRGQGSEQYF. Combining the CDR3 with reference TRBV2 and TRBJ2-7 gives the whole variable domain EPEVTQTPSHQVTQMGQEVILRCVPISNHLYFYWYRQILGQKVEFLVSFYNNEISEKSEIFDDQFSVERPDGSNFTLKIRSTKLEDSAMYFCASSAQRGQGSEQYFGPGTRLTVT.

This clonotype was counted a few times. This sequence joins TRBV29-1 and TRBJ1-2, with 12 bases matching TRBD1. With 5 bases clipped from V and 8 bases from J, the junction kept 3 bases outside the gene matches. This CDR3 has 12 residues. CDR1 is SQVTM and CDR2 is ANQGSEA in the germline V gene. The CDR3 DNA sequence: TGCAGCGTTCCGGGGACAGGGGGCGGCTACACCTTC. Translating it yields CSVPGTGGGYTF.

This clonotype occurred a few times. The rearrangement joins TRBV4-3 to TRBJ2-7, with 7 bases aligning to TRBD1. With 2 bases clipped from V and 0 bases from J, the junction kept 4 bases outside the gene matches. Germline lookup yields CDR1 LGHNA and CDR2 YSLEER. The CDR3 runs to 15 residues. This chain's CDR3 is CASSQWDRDSYEQYF. The DNA of the CDR3 is TGCGCCAGCAGCCAATGGGACAGAGACTCCTACGAGCAGTACTTC.

There are many counts of this clonotype. The rearrangement joins TRBV7-8 to TRBJ2-7; tentative D call: TRBD2 (6 bases). V lost 5 bases, J lost 0 bases, and 17 bases lay in between. The CDR3 has 16 amino acids. Germline V gene sequence: CDR1 SGHVS, CDR2 FQNEAQ. The CDR3 DNA is TGTGCCAGCAGCCCACGGAGGGACCAAATCTCCTACGAGCAGTACTTC. Translated: CASSPRRDQISYEQYF.